This TCR beta chain appears in the sequencing data of a study of graft-versus-host responses after intestinal transplantation. Study-wide background: Anti-thymocyte globulin induction preceded 2 to 4 years of tacrolimus and steroid maintenance in all recipients. Study-level results: Allograft graft-versus-host to host-versus-graft clonal ratios ran high in patients with graft-donor T cell macrochimerism. Some GvH clones appeared in ileal mucosa or blood before recipient bone marrow.

Clones were read by immunoSEQ multiplex PCR, and TCRdb kept only the in-frame ones, dropping some. The profile shows 40,000 to 55,000 clones, 90% to 95% of them singletons. Notes on this clone: Antigen unknown.

CDR3 length: 14 residues. Germline V gives CDR1 MDHEN, CDR2 SYDVKM. V was pared by 3 bases and J by 8 bases, with 14 bases between. This clonotype originated in a human donor who was the organ donor for an intestinal transplant. The V call is TRBV28, the J call TRBJ2-1, with D possibly TRBD2 on 5 matching bases. This specimen was unstimulated CD8+ T cells sorted from spleen or lymph node cells, taken before transplant. The CDR3 coding sequence is TGTGCCAGCAGTTTGGGATCTCCCGGGGATGAGCAGTTCTTC. Encoded protein: CASSLGSPGDEQFF.